The T cell receptor (beta chain) described here comes from a study of T cell responses to AZD1222 COVID-19 vaccine (dated by TCRdb to about 2021). In terms of the full investigation: AZD1222 recipients given second doses at about 4 weeks or at about 12 weeks were pooled, since spike-specific TCR depth and breadth were not found to differ between the two schedules. A total of 230 to 250 trial participants underwent TCR sequencing, of whom about 200 had received two doses of AZD1222 and 26 had received two doses of the MenACWY control vaccine. Trial participants were enrolled by age into subgroups of 18-55, 56-69 and 70-plus years, and around 140, 26 and 57 TCR-sequenced participants, respectively, were included in these subgroups. Results and caveats for the whole study, not just this receptor: The 56-69-year group was small, and its depth increase did not reach significance, likely because of low power. Reportedly, close to half of the unique spike-specific TCRs recognized epitopes lying outside the regions that are mutated in the B.1.351 and B.1.1.7 variants. Participants were mostly white British, with more females than males. The authors suggested clonal diversity may have been underestimated. CD4 TCRs associated with the vaccine covered the entire spike protein, and the dominant responses were in regions 160-218 and 743-854. After two AZD1222 doses, both the breadth and the depth of spike-specific TCRs were significantly higher than at day 0 and than in MenACWY recipients. Conclusions about previously exposed vaccinees were limited because only six or seven AZD1222 recipients were SARS-CoV-2 seropositive at baseline. Because no samples from the day 14 peak response were available, repertoires could be characterized only after the peak T cell response.

The CDR3 regions of human TCRbeta chains were analyzed by immunosequencing. The paper's processing steps were these. TCRs in the repertoires were compared against a reference library of SARS-CoV-2-specific TCRs that had been generated with the MIRA antigen-specificity platform. Breadth was defined as the fraction of unique TCRs that were SARS-CoV-2-associated, and depth was defined as the fraction of total T cells that were SARS-CoV-2-associated. Using the MIRA data, each spike-specific TCR was mapped to the spike region that the TCR reacts to and placed in a CD4 or CD8 class. Log10-transformed breadth and depth values were compared by one-way ANOVA with Sidak's multiple comparisons tests. Sourced from immuneACCESS, this table was stored by TCRdb with only in-frame sequences that have V and J called. A share of the clones is absent; for the studies checked, an unresolved V gene accounts for under half, and the remainder has no known explanation. V and J calls and clone size are those listed in that table; D and trimming were worked out from the DNA. This sample lists 90,000 to 120,000 clones; approximately 89% were detected once. 20% to 25% of the sample rests with the top ten.

Its CDR3 holds 14 amino acids, cysteine through phenylalanine. Of all the DNA, just the CDR3 is kept, 42 bases in frame from base 1. The germline V gene gives CDR1 as LGHNA and CDR2 as YSLEER. The trim is 1 base for V and 3 bases for J, with a gap of 10 bases between the germline ends. The sample's time point, from its label and the paper: baseline before first vaccination. Vaccinee samples were obtained from the UK trials COV001 and COV002, which included a single-blind randomized controlled phase 2/3 trial of AZD1222 (ChAdOx1 nCoV-19) in healthy adults. Trial participant PBMC samples were collected at day 0 and day 28 after the second dose for TCRbeta chain sequencing. A remark on this clone: Its specific antigen is unknown. No base-level quality is on record; no much larger clone is a single base apart.

Source: peripheral blood, taken on day 0 of AZD1222 vaccination. Recombination connected TRBV4-3 to TRBJ2-7, with a weak D call of TRBD2 (5 bases match). The TCR originated in an adult in good health. The CDR3 reads CASSQVAGVYEQYF. The DNA sequence is TGCGCCAGCAGCCAAGTGGCGGGTGTCTACGAGCAGTACTTC.